These 9 T cell receptor beta chains share one sample of origin, sequenced in a study of blood T cells in healthy people across ages. Together with a sample-barcoded 5' primer, a J-beta primer mix was included in a second PCR lasting roughly 6 to 12 cycles. TCRdb itself ran the 5' RACE reads through MiXCR, one entry per CDR3 protein. The sample gives some 290,000 distinct CDR3 sequences, around 30% of which show up once; over 25% is in the top ten. Sequenced sample: blood. The source of these receptors is a woman between 65 and 79 years old in good health.

A single count supports this clonotype. The chain combines TRBV20-1 with TRBJ2-3; 7 nucleotides line up with TRBD1. Germline V CDR1 and CDR2: DFQATT, SNEGSKA (reference sequence). J was trimmed by 2 bases and V by 5 bases; bases with no gene match: 7. The CDR3 is made up of 14 amino acids. CDR3 coding DNA: TGCAGTGCTCCAGCGACAGGGAACACAGATACGCAGTATTTT. Its translation is CSAPATGNTDTQYF.

This clonotype showed up just a few times. This chain links TRBV7-9 with TRBJ2-7; no reliable D call. Germline V gene data show CDR1 as SEHNR and CDR2 as FQNEAQ (reference sequence). Trimming took 1 base from V and 3 from J, leaving 7 bases between them. The CDR3 runs to 13 residues. CDR3 sequence: CASSLGPFYEQYF. CDR3 coding DNA: TGTGCCAGCAGCTTAGGGCCTTTCTACGAGCAGTACTTC.

Only a few counts were recorded for this clonotype. An end of the junction differs from the germline gene, which may be a read error. The chain combines TRBV7-3 with TRBJ2-1; no clear D gene. This CDR3 has 13 residues. Looked up from germline, CDR1 is SGHTA and CDR2 is FQGTGA. CDR3 sequence (DNA): TGTGCCAGCAGCCTAACAACGGCTAATGAGCAGTTCTTC. Protein: CASSLTTANEQFF.

The CDR3 region has the DNA TGTGCCAGCAGCTCGCAGGCGGGAGAAAGTAATGAGCAGTTCTTC. Translation gives CASSSQAGESNEQFF. V usage is TRBV7-3 and J usage is TRBJ2-1, with 7 bases identical to TRBD2. V dropped 4 bases and J dropped 7; count of bases not matched to a gene: 10. This CDR3 is 15 amino acids long. Germline CDR1 reads SGHTA; CDR2 reads FQGTGA.

V gene TRBV24-1 combines with J gene TRBJ2-5; no reliable D call. Judging by the DNA end, TRBJ2-1 fits better; the J call may be wrong. CDR3 size: 12 residues. Germline CDR1 and CDR2: KGHDR and SFDVKD. The chain's CDR3 is CATSETYNEQFF. DNA for the CDR3: TGTGCCACCAGTGAGACGTACAATGAGCAGTTCTTC.

This clonotype was found a few times. This chain uses TRBV27 with TRBJ2-1; 8 bases match TRBD2. Germline V gene data show CDR1 as MNHEY and CDR2 as SMNVEV (reference sequence). CDR3 length: 13 amino acids. J was trimmed by 3 bases and V by 6 bases; bases with no gene match: 1. CDR3 loop: CASRRGVYNEQFF. The CDR3 nucleotides read TGTGCCAGCAGGCGGGGGGTCTACAATGAGCAGTTCTTC.

This clonotype showed up just a few times. The chain employs TRBV7-2 and TRBJ1-3; TRBD1 matches 9 bases. Germline V gives CDR1 SGHTA, CDR2 FQGNSA. V trimming: 3 bases; J trimming: 2 bases; junction bases outside the gene matches: 2. CDR3 length: 15 amino acids. CDR3 nucleotides: TGTGCCAGCAGCTTGACAGGGGGTGCTGGAAACACCATATATTTT. It encodes CASSLTGGAGNTIYF.

V gene TRBV4-3 combines with J gene TRBJ1-4; no firm D call. The CDR3 sequence is 15 residues long. The germline gives CDR1 LGHNA, CDR2 YSLEER. The V end was cut by 0 bases, the J end by 5 bases, with 10 bases between. The CDR3 sequence is CASSQEQRINEKLFF. DNA of the CDR3: TGCGCCAGCAGCCAAGAACAGAGGATCAATGAAAAACTGTTTTTT.

The rearrangement joins TRBV6-5 to TRBJ2-1, with TRBD1 matching 9 bases. The ends lost 5 bases at V and 4 bases at J; junction bases unmatched: 6. The germline V gene encodes CDR1 MNHEY and CDR2 SVGAGI. This CDR3 region has 15 residues. CDR3 protein: CASSPTGGRYNEQFF. The CDR3 bases are TGTGCCAGCAGTCCGACAGGGGGGCGATACAATGAGCAGTTCTTC.